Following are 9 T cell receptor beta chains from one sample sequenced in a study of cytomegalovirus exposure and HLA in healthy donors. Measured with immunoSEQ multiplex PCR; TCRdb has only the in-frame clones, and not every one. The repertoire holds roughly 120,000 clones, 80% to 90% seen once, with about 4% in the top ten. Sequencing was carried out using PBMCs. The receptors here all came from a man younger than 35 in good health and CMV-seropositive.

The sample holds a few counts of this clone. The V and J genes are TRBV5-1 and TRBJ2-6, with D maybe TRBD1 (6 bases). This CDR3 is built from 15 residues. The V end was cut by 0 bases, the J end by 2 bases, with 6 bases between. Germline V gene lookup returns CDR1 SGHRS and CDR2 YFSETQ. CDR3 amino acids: CASSLAGAGANVLTF. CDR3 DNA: TGCGCCAGCAGCTTGGCAGGGGCTGGGGCCAACGTCCTGACTTTC.

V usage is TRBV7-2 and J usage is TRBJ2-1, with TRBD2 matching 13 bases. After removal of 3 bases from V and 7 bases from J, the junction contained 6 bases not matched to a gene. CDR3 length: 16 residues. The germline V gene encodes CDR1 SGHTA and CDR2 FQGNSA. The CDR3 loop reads CASSFTSGGAGNEQFF. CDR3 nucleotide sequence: TGTGCCAGCAGCTTTACTAGCGGGGGGGCCGGAAATGAGCAGTTCTTC.

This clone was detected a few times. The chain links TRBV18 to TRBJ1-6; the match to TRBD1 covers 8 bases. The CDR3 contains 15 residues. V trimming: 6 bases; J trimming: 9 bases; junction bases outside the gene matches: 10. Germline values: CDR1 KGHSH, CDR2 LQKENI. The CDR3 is CASSPADRGVSPLHF. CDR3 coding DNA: TGTGCCAGCTCCCCCGCCGACAGGGGTGTTTCACCCCTCCACTTT.

CDR3 protein: CASSQGDRGVNEKLFF. The CDR3 DNA reads TGCGCCAGCAGCCAGGGGGACAGGGGCGTAAATGAAAAACTGTTTTTT. This chain links TRBV4-3 with TRBJ1-4, with TRBD1 identical over 10 bases. This CDR3 has 16 residues. Germline-derived CDR1 and CDR2 are LGHNA and YSLEER. V lost 3 bases, J lost 5 bases, and 6 bases stayed unmatched.

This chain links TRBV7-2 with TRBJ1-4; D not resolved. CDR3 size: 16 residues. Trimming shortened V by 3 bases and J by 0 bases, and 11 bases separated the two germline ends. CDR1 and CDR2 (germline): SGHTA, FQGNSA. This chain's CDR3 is CASSLGSGTTNEKLFF. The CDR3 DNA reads TGTGCCAGCAGCTTGGGGTCGGGAACAACTAATGAAAAACTGTTTTTT.

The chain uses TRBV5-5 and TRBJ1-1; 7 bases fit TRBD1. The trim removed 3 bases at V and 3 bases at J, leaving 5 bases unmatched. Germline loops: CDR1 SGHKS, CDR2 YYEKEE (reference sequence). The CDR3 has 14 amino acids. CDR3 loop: CASSSQGGDTEAFF. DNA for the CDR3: TGTGCCAGCAGCTCTCAGGGGGGTGACACTGAAGCTTTCTTT.

CDR3 nucleotide sequence: TGTGCCAGCAGTTACTCCCGGTCTCCTTTTACTGAAGCTTTCTTT. Protein sequence: CASSYSRSPFTEAFF. The gene calls are TRBV6-5 and TRBJ1-1; no clear D gene. CDR3 length: 15 amino acids. The germline CDR1 and CDR2 sequences are MNHEY and SVGAGI. Trimming took 0 bases from V and 5 from J, leaving 13 bases between them.

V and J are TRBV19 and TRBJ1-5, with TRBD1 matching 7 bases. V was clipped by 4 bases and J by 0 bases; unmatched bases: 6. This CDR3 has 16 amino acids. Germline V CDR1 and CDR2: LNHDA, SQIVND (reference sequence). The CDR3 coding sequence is TGTGCCAGTAGTAATCGACAGGGTAATAGCAATCAGCCCCAGCATTTT. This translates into CASSNRQGNSNQPQHF.

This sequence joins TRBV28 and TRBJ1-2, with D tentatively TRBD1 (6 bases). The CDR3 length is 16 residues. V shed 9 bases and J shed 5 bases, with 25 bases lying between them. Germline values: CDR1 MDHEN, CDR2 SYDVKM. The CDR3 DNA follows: TGTGCCAGGAGGACAGAAGGGGACGCAAGGGGTTATGGCTACACCTTC. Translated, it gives CARRTEGDARGYGYTF.